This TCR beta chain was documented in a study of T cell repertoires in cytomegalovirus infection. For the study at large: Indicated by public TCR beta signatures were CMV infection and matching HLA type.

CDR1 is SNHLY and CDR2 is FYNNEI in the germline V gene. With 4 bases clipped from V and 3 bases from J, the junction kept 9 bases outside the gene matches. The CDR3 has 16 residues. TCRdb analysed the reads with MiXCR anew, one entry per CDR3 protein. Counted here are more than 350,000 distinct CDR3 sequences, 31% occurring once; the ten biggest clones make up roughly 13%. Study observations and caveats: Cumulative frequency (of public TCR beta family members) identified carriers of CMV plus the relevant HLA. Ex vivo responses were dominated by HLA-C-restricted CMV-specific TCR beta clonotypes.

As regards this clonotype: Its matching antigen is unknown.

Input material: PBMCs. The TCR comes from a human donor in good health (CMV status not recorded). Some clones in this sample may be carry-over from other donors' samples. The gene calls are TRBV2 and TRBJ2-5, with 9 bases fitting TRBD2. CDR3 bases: TGTGCCAGCAGTGGACTAGCGGATCTTGGGGAAGAGACCCAGTACTTC. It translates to CASSGLADLGEETQYF.